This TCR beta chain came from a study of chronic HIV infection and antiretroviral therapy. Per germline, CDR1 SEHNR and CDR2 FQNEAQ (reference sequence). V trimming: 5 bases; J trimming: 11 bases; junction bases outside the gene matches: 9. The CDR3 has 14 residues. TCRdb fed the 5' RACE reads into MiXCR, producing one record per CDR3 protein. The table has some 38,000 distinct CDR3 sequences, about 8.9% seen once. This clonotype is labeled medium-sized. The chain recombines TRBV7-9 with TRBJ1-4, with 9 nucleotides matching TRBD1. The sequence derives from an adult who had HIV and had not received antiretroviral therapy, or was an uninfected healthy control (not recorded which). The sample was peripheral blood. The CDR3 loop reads CASSPGQGEGKLFF. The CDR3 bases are TGTGCCAGCAGCCCGGGACAGGGCGAAGGCAAACTGTTTTTT.